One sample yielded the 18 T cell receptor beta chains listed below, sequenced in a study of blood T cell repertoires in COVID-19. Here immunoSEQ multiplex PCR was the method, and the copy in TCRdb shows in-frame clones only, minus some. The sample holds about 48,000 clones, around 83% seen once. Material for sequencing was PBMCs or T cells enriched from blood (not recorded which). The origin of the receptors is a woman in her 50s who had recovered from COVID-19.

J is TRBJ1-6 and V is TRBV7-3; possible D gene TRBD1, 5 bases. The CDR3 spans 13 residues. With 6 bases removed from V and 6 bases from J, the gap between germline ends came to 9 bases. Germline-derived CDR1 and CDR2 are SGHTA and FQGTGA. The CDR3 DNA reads TGTGCCAGCAGTGGGGGACTTAATTCACCCCTCCACTTT. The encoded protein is CASSGGLNSPLHF.

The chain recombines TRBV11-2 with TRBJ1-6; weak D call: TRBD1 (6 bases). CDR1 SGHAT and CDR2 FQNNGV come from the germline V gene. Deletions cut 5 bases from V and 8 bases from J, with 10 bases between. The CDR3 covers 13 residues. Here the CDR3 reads CASSLGQDSPLHF. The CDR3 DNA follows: TGTGCCAGCAGCCTGGGACAAGATTCACCCCTCCACTTT.

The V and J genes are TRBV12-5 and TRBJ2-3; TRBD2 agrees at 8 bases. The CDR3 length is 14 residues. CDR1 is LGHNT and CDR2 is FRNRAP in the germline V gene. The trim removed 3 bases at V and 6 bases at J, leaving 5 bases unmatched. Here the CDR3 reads CASGFSAGGDTQYF. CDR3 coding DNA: TGTGCTAGTGGTTTTAGCGCGGGGGGTGATACGCAGTATTTT.

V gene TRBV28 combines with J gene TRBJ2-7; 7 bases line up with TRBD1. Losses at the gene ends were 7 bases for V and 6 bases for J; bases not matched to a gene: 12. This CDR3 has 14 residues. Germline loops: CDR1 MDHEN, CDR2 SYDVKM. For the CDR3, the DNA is TGTGCCAGCACCCCCCCCCGACAGGGCCGCGAGCAGTACTTC. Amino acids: CASTPPRQGREQYF.

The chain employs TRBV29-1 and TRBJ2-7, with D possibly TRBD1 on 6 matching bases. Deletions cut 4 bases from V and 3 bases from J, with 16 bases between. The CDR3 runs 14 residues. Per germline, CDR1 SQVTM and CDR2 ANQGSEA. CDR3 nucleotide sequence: TGCAGCGTTGTCCCACCCGGACAGAGCTACGAGCAGTACTTC. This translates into CSVVPPGQSYEQYF.

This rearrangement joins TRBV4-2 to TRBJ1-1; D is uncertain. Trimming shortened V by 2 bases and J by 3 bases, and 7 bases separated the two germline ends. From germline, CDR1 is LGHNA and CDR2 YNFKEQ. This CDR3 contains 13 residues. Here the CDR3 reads CASSQITDTEAFF. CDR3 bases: TGTGCCAGCAGCCAAATTACGGACACTGAAGCTTTCTTT.

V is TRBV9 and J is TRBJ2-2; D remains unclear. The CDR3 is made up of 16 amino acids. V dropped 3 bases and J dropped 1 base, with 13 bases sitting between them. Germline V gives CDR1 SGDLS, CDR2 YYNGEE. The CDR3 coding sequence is TGTGCCAGCAGCGAACGCAGAAATTTGAACACCGGGGAGCTGTTTTTT. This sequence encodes CASSERRNLNTGELFF. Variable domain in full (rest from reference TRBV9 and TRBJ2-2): DSGVTQTPKHLITATGQRVTLRCSPRSGDLSVYWYQQSLDQGLQFLIQYYNGEERAKGNILERFSAQQFPDLHSELNLSSLELGDSALYFCASSERRNLNTGELFFGEGSRLTVL.

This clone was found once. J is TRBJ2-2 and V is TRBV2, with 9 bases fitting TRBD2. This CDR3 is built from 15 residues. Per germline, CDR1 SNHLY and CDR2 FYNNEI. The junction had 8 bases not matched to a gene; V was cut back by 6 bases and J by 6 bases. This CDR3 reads CASRNSGGLAGELFF. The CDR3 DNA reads TGTGCCAGCAGGAATAGCGGGGGTTTGGCCGGGGAGCTGTTTTTT.

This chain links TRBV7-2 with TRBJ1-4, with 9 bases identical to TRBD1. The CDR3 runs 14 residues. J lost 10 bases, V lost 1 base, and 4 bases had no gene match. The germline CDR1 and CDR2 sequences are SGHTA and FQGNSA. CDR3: CASSLGPTGGKLFF. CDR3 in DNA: TGTGCCAGCAGCTTAGGGCCGACAGGGGGAAAACTGTTTTTT. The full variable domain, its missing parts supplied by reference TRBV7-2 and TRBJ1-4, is GAGVSQSPSNKVTEKGKDVELRCDPISGHTALYWYRQSLGQGLEFLIYFQGNSAPDKSGLPSDRFSAERTGGSVSTLTIQRTQQEDSAVYLCASSLGPTGGKLFFGSGTQLSVL.

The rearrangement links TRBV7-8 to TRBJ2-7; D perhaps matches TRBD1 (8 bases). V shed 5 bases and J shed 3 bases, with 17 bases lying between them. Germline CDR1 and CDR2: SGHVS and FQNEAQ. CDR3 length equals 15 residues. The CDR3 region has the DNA TGTGCCAGCAGCACTCACAGGGGGGGCGACTACGAGCAGTACTTC. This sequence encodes CASSTHRGGDYEQYF.

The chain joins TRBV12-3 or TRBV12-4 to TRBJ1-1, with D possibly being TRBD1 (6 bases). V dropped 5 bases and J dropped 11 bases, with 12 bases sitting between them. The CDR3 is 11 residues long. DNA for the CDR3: TGTGCCAGCAGTGGGCGGGGGGCGGCTTTCTTT. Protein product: CASSGRGAAFF.

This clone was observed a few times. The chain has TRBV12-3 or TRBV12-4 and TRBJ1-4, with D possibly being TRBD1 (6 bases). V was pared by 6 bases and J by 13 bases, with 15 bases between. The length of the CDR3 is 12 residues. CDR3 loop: CASSKRGEGLFF. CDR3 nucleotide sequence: TGTGCCAGCAGCAAAAGGGGGGAGGGACTGTTTTTT.

The CDR3 nucleotides read TGTGCCAGCAGCTTAGATGCCCAGTCGCAGTATTTT. The encoded protein is CASSLDAQSQYF. The chain combines TRBV7-2 with TRBJ2-3; D ambiguous. The germline V and J ends were trimmed by 1 base and 10 bases, with 9 bases remaining between them. Per germline, CDR1 SGHTA and CDR2 FQGNSA. This CDR3 contains 12 residues.

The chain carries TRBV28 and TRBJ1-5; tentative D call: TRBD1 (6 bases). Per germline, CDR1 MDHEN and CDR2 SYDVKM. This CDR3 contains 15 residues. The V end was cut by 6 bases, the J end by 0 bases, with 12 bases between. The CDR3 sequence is CASRPEGGSNQPQHF. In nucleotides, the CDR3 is TGTGCCAGCAGACCAGAAGGGGGTAGCAATCAGCCCCAGCATTTT. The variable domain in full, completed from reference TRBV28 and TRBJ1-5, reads DVKVTQSSRYLVKRTGEKVFLECVQDMDHENMFWYRQDPGLGLRLIYFSYDVKMKEKGDIPEGYSVSREKKERFSLILESASTNQTSMYLCASRPEGGSNQPQHFGDGTRLSIL.

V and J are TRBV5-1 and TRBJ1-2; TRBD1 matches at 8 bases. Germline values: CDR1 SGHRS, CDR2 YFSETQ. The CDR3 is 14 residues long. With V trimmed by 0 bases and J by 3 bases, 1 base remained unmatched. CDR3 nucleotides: TGCGCCAGCAGCTTGGCCAGGGGGCACTATGGCTACACCTTC. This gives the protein CASSLARGHYGYTF.

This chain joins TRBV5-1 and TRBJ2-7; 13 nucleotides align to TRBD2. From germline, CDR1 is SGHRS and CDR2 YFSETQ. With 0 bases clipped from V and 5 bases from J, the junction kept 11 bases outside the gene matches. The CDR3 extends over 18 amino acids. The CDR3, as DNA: TGCGCCAGCAGCTTGGTACTAGCGGGAGGGCGGCGGGAAAACGAGCAGTACTTC. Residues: CASSLVLAGGRRENEQYF.

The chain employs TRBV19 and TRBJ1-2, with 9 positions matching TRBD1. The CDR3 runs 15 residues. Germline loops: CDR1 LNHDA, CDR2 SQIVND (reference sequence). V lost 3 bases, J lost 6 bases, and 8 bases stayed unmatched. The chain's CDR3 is CASSITGTGSNGYTF. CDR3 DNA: TGTGCCAGTAGTATCACGGGGACAGGGAGTAATGGCTACACCTTC. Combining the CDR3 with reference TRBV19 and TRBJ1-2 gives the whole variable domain DGGITQSPKYLFRKEGQNVTLSCEQNLNHDAMYWYRQDPGQGLRLIYYSQIVNDFQKGDIAEGYSVSREKKESFPLTVTSAQKNPTAFYLCASSITGTGSNGYTFGSGTRLTVV.

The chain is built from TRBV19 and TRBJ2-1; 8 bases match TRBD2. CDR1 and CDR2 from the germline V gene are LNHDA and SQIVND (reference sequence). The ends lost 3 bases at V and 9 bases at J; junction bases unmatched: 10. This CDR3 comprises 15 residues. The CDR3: CASSMDAGGTVEQFF. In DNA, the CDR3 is TGTGCCAGTAGTATGGACGCGGGAGGTACGGTTGAGCAGTTCTTC. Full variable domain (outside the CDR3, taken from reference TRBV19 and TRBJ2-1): DGGITQSPKYLFRKEGQNVTLSCEQNLNHDAMYWYRQDPGQGLRLIYYSQIVNDFQKGDIAEGYSVSREKKESFPLTVTSAQKNPTAFYLCASSMDAGGTVEQFFGPGTRLTVL.